Sequencing of this T cell receptor beta chain was carried out in a study of T cell responses to AZD1222 COVID-19 vaccine. Trimming cost V 0 bases and J 0 bases, with 7 bases left between them. This CDR3 region has 16 residues. The V gene's germline CDR1 is SGHRS and CDR2 YFSETQ. The assay was immunoSEQ multiplex PCR, and TCRdb's table has in-frame clones only and misses some. The sample shows about 130,000 clones, 92% of them seen only once. The V gene is TRBV5-1, the J gene TRBJ1-6; the D gene is possibly TRBD1 (5 bases). Sequenced material: peripheral blood, taken on day 0 of AZD1222 vaccination. The sequence was collected from an adult in good health. This CDR3 is CASSLGTRSYNSPLHF. In DNA form, the CDR3 reads TGCGCCAGCAGCTTGGGGACACGCTCCTATAATTCACCCCTCCACTTT.